This TCR beta chain was captured in a study of identical twins. Study results and caveats: Carriage of fewer insertions was seen in abundant cord blood beta clonotypes, whereas memory repertoires showed none. Its conclusions, products of cross-sectional statistical analysis, did not come from following the same donors.

Concerning this clonotype itself: The antigen is unknown.

TCRdb analysed the 5' RACE reads with MiXCR anew, one entry per CDR3 protein. The table shows about 520,000 distinct CDR3 sequences, with under 25% occurring only once. Trimming cost V 0 bases and J 7 bases; bases outside gene matches: 8. The CDR3 is made up of 15 amino acids. CDR1 and CDR2 from the germline V gene are DFQATT and SNEGSKA (reference sequence). These data also formed part of another study, on T cells expressing NK-cell markers. That source adds: One observes that, in a handful of donors, these clonotypes were also the leading ones within the CD3+CD56-NKG2C+ fraction.

The clonotype comes from a woman aged 18-35 years in good health. Sample: CD4+ T cells sorted from blood. The chain links TRBV20-1 to TRBJ2-3; 9 positions match TRBD2. The CDR3 nucleotides are TGCAGTGCTAGAGACCCTAGCGGGATTCTTAATACGCAGTATTTT. Translating gives CSARDPSGILNTQYF.